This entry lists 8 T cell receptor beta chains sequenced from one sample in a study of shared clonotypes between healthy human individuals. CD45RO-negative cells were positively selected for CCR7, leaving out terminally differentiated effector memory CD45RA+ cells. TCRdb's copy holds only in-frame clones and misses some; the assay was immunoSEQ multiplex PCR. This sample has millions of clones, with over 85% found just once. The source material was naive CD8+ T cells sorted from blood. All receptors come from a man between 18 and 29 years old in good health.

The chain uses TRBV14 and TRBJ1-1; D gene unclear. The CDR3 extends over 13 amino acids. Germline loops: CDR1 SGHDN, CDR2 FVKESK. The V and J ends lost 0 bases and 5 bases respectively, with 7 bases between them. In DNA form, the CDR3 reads TGTGCCAGCAGCCAAGATTGGGATACTGAAGCTTTCTTT. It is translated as CASSQDWDTEAFF.

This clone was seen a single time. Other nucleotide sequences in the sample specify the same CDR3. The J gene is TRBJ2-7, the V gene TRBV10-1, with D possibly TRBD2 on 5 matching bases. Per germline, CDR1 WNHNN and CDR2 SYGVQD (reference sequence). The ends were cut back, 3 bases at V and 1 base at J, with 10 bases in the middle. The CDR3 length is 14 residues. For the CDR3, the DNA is TGCGCCAGCAGTGAATCCGGGAATTCCTACGAGCAGTACTTC. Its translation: CASSESGNSYEQYF.

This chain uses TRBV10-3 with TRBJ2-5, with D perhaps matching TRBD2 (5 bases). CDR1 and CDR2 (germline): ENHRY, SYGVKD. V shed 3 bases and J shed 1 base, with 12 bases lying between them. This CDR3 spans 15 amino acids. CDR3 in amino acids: CAISDGAALQETQYF. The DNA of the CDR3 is TGTGCCATCAGTGATGGAGCGGCGCTCCAAGAGACCCAGTACTTC.

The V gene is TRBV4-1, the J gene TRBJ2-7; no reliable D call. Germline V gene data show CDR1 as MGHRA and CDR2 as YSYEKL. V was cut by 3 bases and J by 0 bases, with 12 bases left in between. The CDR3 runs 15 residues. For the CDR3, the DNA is TGCGCCAGCAGCCATTCTTACTTAGGCTCCTACGAGCAGTACTTC. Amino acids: CASSHSYLGSYEQYF.

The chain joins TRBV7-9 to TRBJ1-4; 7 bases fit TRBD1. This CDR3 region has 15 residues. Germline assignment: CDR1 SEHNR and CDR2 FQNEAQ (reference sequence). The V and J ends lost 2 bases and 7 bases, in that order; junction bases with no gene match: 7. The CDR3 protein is CASSLLIGTVEKLFF. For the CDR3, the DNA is TGTGCCAGCAGCTTATTGATCGGGACAGTTGAAAAACTGTTTTTT.

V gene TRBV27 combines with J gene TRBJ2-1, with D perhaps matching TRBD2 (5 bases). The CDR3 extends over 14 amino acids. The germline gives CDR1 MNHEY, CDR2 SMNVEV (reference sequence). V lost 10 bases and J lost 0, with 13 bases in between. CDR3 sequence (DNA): TGTGCCACCTCAGCGGAGGACTCCTACAATGAGCAGTTCTTC. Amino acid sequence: CATSAEDSYNEQFF.

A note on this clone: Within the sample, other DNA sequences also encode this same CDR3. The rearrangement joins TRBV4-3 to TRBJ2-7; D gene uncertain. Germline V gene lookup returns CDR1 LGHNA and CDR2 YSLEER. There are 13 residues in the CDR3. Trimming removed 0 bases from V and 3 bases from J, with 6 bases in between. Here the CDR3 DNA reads TGCGCCAGCAGCCAAGACGGTGACTACGAGCAGTACTTC. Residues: CASSQDGDYEQYF.

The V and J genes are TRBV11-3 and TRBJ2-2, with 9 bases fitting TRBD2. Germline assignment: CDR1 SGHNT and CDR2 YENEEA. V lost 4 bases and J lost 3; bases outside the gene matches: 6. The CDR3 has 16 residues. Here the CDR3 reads CASSSEREADTGELFF. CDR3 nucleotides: TGTGCCAGCAGCTCTGAGCGGGAGGCGGACACCGGGGAGCTGTTTTTT.